The next 15 T cell receptor beta chains were all read from a single sample in a study of control samples from healthy donors and cancer patients. Assay used: immunoSEQ multiplex PCR; TCRdb lists only in-frame clones, some missing. In total, the table holds some 180,000 clones. The sequencing input was blood. All receptors come from a woman between 25 and 40 years old in good health.

The chain employs TRBV6-4 and TRBJ2-7, with 8 bases lining up with TRBD2. J lost 5 bases, V lost 0 bases, and 15 bases had no gene match. This CDR3 spans 18 amino acids. From germline, CDR1 is MRHNA and CDR2 SNTAGT. The CDR3 spells CASSDSPRGRGGSHEQYF. The CDR3 region has the DNA TGTGCCAGCAGTGACTCGCCTCGTGGCCGGGGGGGGTCCCACGAGCAGTACTTC.

This sequence joins TRBV28 and TRBJ1-5; no clear D gene. The CDR3 covers 15 residues. Looked up from germline, CDR1 is MDHEN and CDR2 is SYDVKM. V lost 5 bases, J lost 2 bases, and 13 bases lay in between. In DNA form, the CDR3 reads TGTGCCAGCAGTCCCCCGGGGAGGGGCAATCAGCCCCAGCATTTT. Protein: CASSPPGRGNQPQHF.

The V call is TRBV27, the J call TRBJ2-7, with D possibly being TRBD1 (6 bases). Per the germline V gene, CDR1 is MNHEY and CDR2 is SMNVEV (reference sequence). The CDR3 contains 14 residues. V lost 4 bases and J 11 bases, leaving 21 bases between the germline ends. The CDR3 DNA reads TGTGCCAGCAGTTGGAGAGGACAGCACATCGTGAAGTACTTC. Amino acids: CASSWRGQHIVKYF.

The V and J genes are TRBV9 and TRBJ2-1; D remains unclear. V dropped 1 base and J dropped 5 bases, with 13 bases sitting between them. CDR3 size: 15 residues. From germline, CDR1 is SGDLS and CDR2 YYNGEE. DNA for the CDR3: TGTGCCAGCAGCGTAAGGGTGGGAAGCGACAATGAGCAGTTCTTC. It codes for CASSVRVGSDNEQFF.

The chain has TRBV4-1 and TRBJ1-2; 9 nucleotides match TRBD1. Germline V CDR1 and CDR2: MGHRA, YSYEKL. The CDR3 runs to 15 residues. J was trimmed by 6 bases and V by 6 bases; bases with no gene match: 11. The CDR3 loop reads CASRTEQGAQDGYTF. CDR3 bases: TGCGCCAGCAGGACTGAACAGGGGGCGCAGGATGGCTACACCTTC.

CDR3: CASTTGGGEQFF. For the CDR3, the DNA is TGTGCCAGCACCACTGGTGGAGGGGAGCAGTTCTTC. This chain links TRBV18 with TRBJ2-1; D possibly corresponds to TRBD2 (6 bases). The germline CDR1 and CDR2 sequences are KGHSH and LQKENI. This CDR3 region has 12 residues. V shed 8 bases and J shed 10 bases, with 15 bases lying between them. The complete variable domain, with remaining parts taken from reference TRBV18 and TRBJ2-1, reads NAGVMQNPRHLVRRRGQEARLRCSPMKGHSHVYWYRQLPEEGLKFMVYLQKENIIDESGMPKERFSAEFPKEGPSILRIQQVVRGDSAAYFCASTTGGGEQFFGPGTRLTVL.

The chain couples TRBV29-1 to TRBJ1-2; no definite D call. V lost 3 bases and J 5 bases, leaving 13 bases between the germline ends. CDR3 length: 13 amino acids. The germline CDR1 and CDR2 sequences are SQVTM and ANQGSEA. In DNA form, the CDR3 reads TGCAGCGTTGAGGACGCTGTGAAGTATGGCTACACCTTC. Translating gives CSVEDAVKYGYTF.

The rearrangement joins TRBV6-4 to TRBJ1-5, with D maybe TRBD1 (5 bases). The CDR3 is 15 amino acids. Germline V gene sequence: CDR1 MRHNA, CDR2 SNTAGT. The V end lost 4 bases, the J end lost 4 bases, and 14 bases lay between the germline ends. The CDR3 region is CASSAELWGNQPQHF. The CDR3 region has the DNA TGTGCCAGCAGTGCTGAACTCTGGGGGAATCAGCCCCAGCATTTT.

The V call is TRBV5-5, the J call TRBJ2-7, with 7 bases aligning to TRBD2. The CDR3 sequence is 16 residues long. Germline values: CDR1 SGHKS, CDR2 YYEKEE (reference sequence). J gave up 3 bases and V 2 bases, and 11 bases lay outside the gene matches. CDR3 sequence reads: CASSFPSLADSYEQYF. The DNA for the CDR3 is TGTGCCAGCAGCTTTCCCTCGCTAGCGGATAGCTACGAGCAGTACTTC.

This chain joins TRBV19 and TRBJ1-1, with 9 positions matching TRBD1. With V trimmed by 10 bases and J by 4 bases, 7 bases remained unmatched. The CDR3 contains 13 residues. Germline V gene sequence: CDR1 LNHDA, CDR2 SQIVND (reference sequence). Here the CDR3 DNA reads TGTGCCACCCAGACAGGGGGGGCCACTGAAGCTTTCTTT. Translation: CATQTGGATEAFF.

The rearrangement links TRBV28 to TRBJ1-2; no clear D. CDR3 length equals 11 residues. The V and J ends lost 4 bases and 8 bases respectively, with 8 bases between them. The germline V gene encodes CDR1 MDHEN and CDR2 SYDVKM. This CDR3 reads CASSSSWGYTF. CDR3 nucleotides: TGTGCCAGCAGTTCCTCGTGGGGCTACACCTTC.

The chain carries TRBV6-6 and TRBJ1-4; the D is unclear. Trimming shortened V by 3 bases and J by 8 bases, and 7 bases separated the two germline ends. Germline lookup yields CDR1 MNHNY and CDR2 SVGAGI (reference sequence). The CDR3 has 12 residues. CDR3 sequence (DNA): TGTGCCAGCAGTTATGAAAGGGAAAAACTGTTTTTT. Encoded protein: CASSYEREKLFF.

The chain's CDR3 is CASSLWDEQYF. The DNA for the CDR3 is TGTGCCAGCAGCTTATGGGACGAGCAGTACTTC. The V call is TRBV7-9, the J call TRBJ2-7; D gene uncertain. The germline V and J ends were trimmed by 2 bases and 5 bases, with 4 bases remaining between them. This CDR3 has 11 amino acids. Germline loops: CDR1 SEHNR, CDR2 FQNEAQ (reference sequence).

The chain links TRBV6-2 or TRBV6-3 to TRBJ2-7; maybe TRBD2 (5 bases). CDR1 is MNHEY and CDR2 is SVGEGT in the germline V gene. This CDR3 region has 15 residues. The V and J ends lost 2 bases and 0 bases respectively, with 11 bases between them. The CDR3 loop reads CASSYEGGGSYEQYF. The CDR3 coding sequence is TGTGCCAGCAGTTACGAGGGCGGAGGCTCCTACGAGCAGTACTTC.

The chain employs TRBV28 and TRBJ1-5; D possibly corresponds to TRBD1 (6 bases). The CDR3 is 14 residues long. Germline V gene lookup returns CDR1 MDHEN and CDR2 SYDVKM. Trimming took 5 bases from V and 4 from J, leaving 12 bases between them. CDR3 bases: TGTGCCAGCAGTCCCGGACAGCGTAATCAGCCCCAGCATTTT. It specifies CASSPGQRNQPQHF.